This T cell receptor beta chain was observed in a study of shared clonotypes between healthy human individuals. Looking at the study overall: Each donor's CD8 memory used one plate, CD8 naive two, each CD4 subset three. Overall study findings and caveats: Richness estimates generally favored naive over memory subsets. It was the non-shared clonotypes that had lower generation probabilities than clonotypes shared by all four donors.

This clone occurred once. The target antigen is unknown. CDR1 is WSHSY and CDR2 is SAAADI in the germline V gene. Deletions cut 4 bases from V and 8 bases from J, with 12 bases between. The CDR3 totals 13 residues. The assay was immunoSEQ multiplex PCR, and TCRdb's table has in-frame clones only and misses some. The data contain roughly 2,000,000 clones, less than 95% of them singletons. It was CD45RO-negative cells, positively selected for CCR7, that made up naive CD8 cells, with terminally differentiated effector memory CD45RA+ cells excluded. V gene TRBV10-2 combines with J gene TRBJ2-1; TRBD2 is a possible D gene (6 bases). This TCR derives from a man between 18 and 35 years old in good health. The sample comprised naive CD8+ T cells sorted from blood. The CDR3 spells CASSASEGDEQFF. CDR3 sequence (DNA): TGCGCCAGCAGTGCATCGGAGGGCGATGAGCAGTTCTTC.